Below, 10 T cell receptor beta chains from the same sample are listed, as sequenced in a study of metastatic and nonmetastatic thyroid tumors. Treatment of any kind had been given to no patient before thyroid surgery. Through MiXCR, TCRdb re-clonotyped the PCR reads. The data hold tens of thousands of clones, with more than 20% observed a single time. Input material: blood. These receptors originate from a male donor with papillary thyroid cancer or a benign thyroid nodule (not recorded which). Some clones in this sample may be carry-over from other donors' samples.

The V gene is TRBV2, the J gene TRBJ1-5, with 7 bases that match TRBD1. Looked up from germline, CDR1 is SNHLY and CDR2 is FYNNEI. Unmatched junction bases numbered 4, after V lost 4 bases and J lost 7 bases. This CDR3 contains 13 residues. Here the CDR3 reads CASSADRDQPQHF. The DNA for the CDR3 is TGTGCCAGCAGTGCCGACAGGGACCAGCCCCAGCATTTT.

There are many counts of this clone. The chain uses TRBV20-1 and TRBJ1-2; D perhaps matches TRBD1 (6 bases). The CDR3 length is 13 residues. V lost 3 bases and J 8 bases, leaving 16 bases between the germline ends. The germline V gene has CDR1 DFQATT and CDR2 SNEGSKA (reference sequence). CDR3 amino acids: CSASVPTGNGYTF. The CDR3 nucleotides read TGCAGTGCTAGTGTCCCAACAGGGAACGGCTACACCTTC.

The rearrangement uses TRBV12-3 or TRBV12-4 and TRBJ1-3; the match to TRBD1 covers 10 bases. Germline trimming cut 7 bases from V and 3 bases from J; bases unmatched to any gene: 15. The CDR3 sequence is 18 residues long. The CDR3 reads CASTRQGATRNIGNTIYF. CDR3 nucleotide sequence: TGTGCCAGCACCAGACAGGGGGCGACTCGAAATATTGGAAACACCATATATTTT.

This clone was found a few times. This chain links TRBV19 with TRBJ2-2; 7 bases are a match to TRBD2. Per germline, CDR1 LNHDA and CDR2 SQIVND (reference sequence). The CDR3 has 13 residues. With V trimmed by 7 bases and J by 8 bases, 7 bases remained unmatched. The CDR3 bases are TGTGCCAGTACCCTTAGCGGGCGGGGGGAGCTGTTTTTT. Residues: CASTLSGRGELFF.

V is TRBV5-8 and J is TRBJ1-5, with D possibly TRBD1 on 5 matching bases. The V end was cut by 4 bases, the J end by 7 bases, with 18 bases between. The CDR3 is made up of 15 amino acids. Germline CDR1 reads SGHTS; CDR2 reads YDEGEE. The CDR3 loop is CASSPGTGREQPQHF. Here the CDR3 DNA reads TGTGCCAGCAGCCCTGGGACGGGTCGGGAACAGCCCCAGCATTTT.

This clone was counted many times. The chain has TRBV20-1 and TRBJ2-3; TRBD2 matches at 7 bases. V lost 6 bases to trimming and J lost 1 base; unmatched junction nucleotides: 22. The CDR3 is made up of 19 amino acids. Germline V gene lookup returns CDR1 DFQATT and CDR2 SNEGSKA (reference sequence). As DNA, the CDR3 is TGCAGTGCCCGGTCGGTGGGCGGGAGCCCAGTGGGGGGCACAGATACGCAGTATTTT. This translates into CSARSVGGSPVGGTDTQYF.

The chain joins TRBV7-9 to TRBJ2-5; D is unclear. With 5 bases removed from V and 2 bases from J, the gap between germline ends came to 6 bases. The CDR3 loop spans 12 amino acids. The V gene's germline CDR1 is SEHNR and CDR2 FQNEAQ (reference sequence). The CDR3 spells CASSKIQETQYF. The CDR3 DNA is TGTGCCAGCAGCAAGATACAAGAGACCCAGTACTTC.

Judged by abundance, this clone is medium-sized (0.01 to 0.1%). The V call is TRBV24-1, the J call TRBJ2-7; the D is unclear. CDR1 KGHDR and CDR2 SFDVKD come from the germline V gene. The V and J ends lost 6 bases and 6 bases respectively, with 8 bases between them. There are 11 residues in the CDR3. CDR3 region: CATSSGGEQYF. The CDR3 bases are TGTGCCACCAGTTCAGGCGGCGAGCAGTACTTC.

This clone was detected ten times or more. This sequence joins TRBV9 and TRBJ1-2; D might be TRBD1 (6 bases). The CDR3 contains 13 residues. Germline V CDR1 and CDR2: SGDLS, YYNGEE. Trimming stripped 5 bases from V and 1 base from J, with 9 bases between. CDR3: CASSVDSNYGYTF. Written as DNA, the CDR3 is TGTGCCAGCAGTGTGGACAGTAACTATGGCTACACCTTC. Full variable domain (missing parts from reference TRBV9 and TRBJ1-2): DSGVTQTPKHLITATGQRVTLRCSPRSGDLSVYWYQQSLDQGLQFLIQYYNGEERAKGNILERFSAQQFPDLHSELNLSSLELGDSALYFCASSVDSNYGYTFGSGTRLTVV.

The sample holds many counts of this clone. The chain employs TRBV20-1 and TRBJ2-1; 16 bases align to TRBD2. Per the germline V gene, CDR1 is DFQATT and CDR2 is SNEGSKA (reference sequence). The trim removed 6 bases at V and 7 bases at J, leaving 9 bases unmatched. CDR3 length equals 16 residues. The CDR3 reads CSARGTSGRAKNEQFF. CDR3 DNA: TGCAGTGCCCGTGGGACTAGCGGGAGGGCCAAGAATGAGCAGTTCTTC.